The rows below give T cell receptor beta chains drawn from one sample of a study of cytomegalovirus exposure and HLA in healthy donors. Clones were sequenced by immunoSEQ multiplex PCR, and TCRdb holds only the in-frame ones, with some missing. Of about 140,000 clones detected, 68% appear once; the ten largest clones hold 8.5% to 12%. Input material: PBMCs. The receptors were sampled from a man aged 25 to 40 in good health and CMV-seropositive. The CDR3 runs from the conserved cysteine through the conserved F or W.

V gene: TRBV4-1
CDR3 protein: CASSQDTYSGLAQYNEQFF

V gene: TRBV6-5
CDR3 protein: CASLPVEGGLGEQYF

V gene: TRBV7-7
CDR3 protein: CASSSGLADYNEQFF

V gene: TRBV12-5
CDR3 protein: CASGFSSGRSYEQYF

V gene: TRBV5-1
CDR3 protein: CASSYPFAGGTDTQYF

V gene: TRBV10-3
CDR3 protein: CAISPLAGGTPRSYNEQFF

V gene: TRBV30
CDR3 protein: CAWSVGTGNQPQHF

V gene: TRBV6-5
CDR3 protein: CASRRDRGHHEQYF

V gene: TRBV14
CDR3 protein: CASSHTPEGGPNGYTF

V gene: TRBV9
CDR3 protein: CASSALGLAGVNNEQFF

V gene: TRBV27
CDR3 protein: CASSSTSGSYEQYF

V gene: TRBV4-1
CDR3 protein: CASSPTVWSRSSYEQYF

V gene: TRBV18
CDR3 protein: CASSPPSRGDTEAFF

V gene: TRBV5-6
CDR3 protein: CASSFGAPEAFF

V gene: TRBV19
CDR3 protein: CASSVFGTGEAFF

V gene: TRBV28
CDR3 protein: CASRSLERAFF

V gene: TRBV10-3
CDR3 protein: CAISEILQMTYEQYF

V gene: TRBV19
CDR3 protein: CTSSLQGYGANVLTF

V gene: TRBV6-1
CDR3 protein: CASRGTGVSNEQFF

V gene: TRBV7-9
CDR3 protein: CASSYSGRVDTQYF

V gene: TRBV5-4
CDR3 protein: CASSDNNRGSTEAFF

V gene: TRBV7-6
CDR3 protein: CASSLATGSTDTQYF

V gene: TRBV28
CDR3 protein: CASSSTGTGGGYTF

V gene: TRBV5-4
CDR3 protein: CASSLEVASYEQYF

V gene: TRBV15
CDR3 protein: CATSPDKGSGRLWTGELFF

V gene: TRBV2
CDR3 protein: CASSERGASGNTIYF

V gene: TRBV7-9
CDR3 protein: CSSSPLPTSDLYEQYF

V gene: TRBV7-2
CDR3 protein: CASNAWGLAGVGEQYF

V gene: TRBV5-6
CDR3 protein: CASSLYETQYF

V gene: TRBV5-1
CDR3 protein: CASTLSGTGLDYEQYF

V gene: TRBV19
CDR3 protein: CASSIVASGSYEQYF

V gene: TRBV14
CDR3 protein: CASSHHSAGGNQETQYF

V gene: TRBV27
CDR3 protein: CASRPPGLAYNEQFF

V gene: TRBV9
CDR3 protein: CASSEYETGATEAFF

V gene: TRBV5-1
CDR3 protein: CASSPIAGHEQYF

V gene: TRBV7-2
CDR3 protein: CASSPQREFRETQYF

V gene: TRBV27
CDR3 protein: CASRPGQGTPYEQYF

V gene: TRBV6-1
CDR3 protein: CASSENRGSDTQYF

V gene: TRBV10-1
CDR3 protein: CASSSQATYEQYF

V gene: TRBV30
CDR3 protein: CACRLAGDTYEQYF

V gene: TRBV6-1
CDR3 protein: CASRDRVAEAFF